The rows below give T cell receptor beta chains drawn from one sample of a study of blood T cell repertoires in COVID-19. The assay was immunoSEQ multiplex PCR, and TCRdb's table has in-frame clones only and misses some. Here the sample spans about 360,000 clones, 70% to 90% being singletons. The source material was PBMCs or T cells enriched from blood (not recorded which). The receptor source for this set is a man aged 25 to 40 who had recovered from COVID-19. Each CDR3 is given with its conserved first and last residue. D genes are given only for firm matches. Some rows mark clone size as missing; the rest say once, few, many or name a class of expanded clone.

-,TRBJ1-2,-,TRBV2,TGTGCCAGCAGTGCACCCTCCGGAGGGGAAATAGTCACGTATGGCTACACCTTC,CASSAPSGGEIVTYGYTF
-,TRBJ2-2,-,TRBV27,TGTGCCAGCAGTTTGTGGAGCGGGGAGCTGTTTTTT,CASSLWSGELFF
few,TRBJ1-2,-,TRBV27,TGTGCCAGCAGTTTCTTACCCCGTAGGGATTCCGGGGGTTACCTCTCTGGCTACACCTTC,CASSFLPRRDSGGYLSGYTF
-,TRBJ1-5,TRBD1,TRBV5-6,TGTGCCAGCAGCAAACAGGGGAATAGCAATCAGCCCCAGCATTTT,CASSKQGNSNQPQHF
-,TRBJ2-5,-,TRBV2,TGTGCCAGCAGTGGACTAGTAGGACGAGTAGCCCAGTACTTC,CASSGLVGRVAQYF
-,TRBJ1-5,TRBD1,TRBV30,TGTGCCTGGAGTGTATGGGGACAGGCGGGGAGCCCCCAGCATTTT,CAWSVWGQAGSPQHF
-,TRBJ2-1,-,TRBV6-1,TGTGCCAGCAGTGAACGGCAGGGCAGGTACAATGAGCAGTTCTTC,CASSERQGRYNEQFF
-,TRBJ1-1,TRBD1,TRBV5-1,TGCGCCAGCAGCCCCAGAACAGGGGCGTCAACTGAAGCTTTCTTT,CASSPRTGASTEAFF
-,TRBJ2-2,TRBD1,TRBV5-1,TGCGCCAGCAGCGCCTCCGGGACAGGGGAAGTCACCGGGGAGCTGTTTTTT,CASSASGTGEVTGELFF
-,TRBJ1-1,TRBD1,TRBV18,TGTGCCAGCTCACAAGACAGGGGCATCACTGAAGCTTTCTTT,CASSQDRGITEAFF
once,TRBJ1-2,TRBD1,TRBV15,TGTGCCACCAGCCCTCGGACAGGCCTGGGGGGCTACACCTTC,CATSPRTGLGGYTF
-,TRBJ2-7,-,TRBV29-1,TGCAGCGTTGAGCAGGGTCGGTACGAGCAGTACTTC,CSVEQGRYEQYF
-,TRBJ2-5,-,TRBV2,TGTGCCAGCAGTCGGCGGGGGCTGGTGGAGACCCAGTACTTC,CASSRRGLVETQYF
-,TRBJ2-7,TRBD2,TRBV30,TGTGCCTGGAGGCGGGGAGTTCCGGGACTAGTCTTTTGGGAGCAGTACTTC,CAWRRGVPGLVFWEQYF
-,TRBJ1-4,-,TRBV6-5,TGTGCCAGCAGTTACTCCACAGGGTATGAAAAACTGTTTTTT,CASSYSTGYEKLFF
-,TRBJ2-1,-,TRBV6-2/TRBV6-3,TGTGCCAGCAGTAACCAAGTAAGCCTCTCGGAGCAGTTCTTC,CASSNQVSLSEQFF
-,TRBJ1-6,-,TRBV9,TGTGCCAGCAGCGTAGGCCAGGGAGGGACTAATTCACCCCTCCACTTT,CASSVGQGGTNSPLHF
-,TRBJ2-7,TRBD2,TRBV4-3,TGCGCCAGCAGCCAAGATCCGCCAACTAGCGGGGGGCCCTGGGAGCAGTACTTC,CASSQDPPTSGGPWEQYF
-,TRBJ1-4,-,TRBV18,TGTGCCAGCTCACCCGCGTCAACTAATGAAAAACTGTTTTTT,CASSPASTNEKLFF
-,TRBJ2-7,TRBD2,TRBV19,TGTGCCAGTATGACTAGCGGGGCCTCCTACGAGCAGTACTTC,CASMTSGASYEQYF
-,TRBJ2-1,-,TRBV5-4,TGTGCCAGCAGCCCGGACAAGTCCTACAATGAGCAGTTCTTC,CASSPDKSYNEQFF
-,TRBJ1-1,-,TRBV5-6,TGTGCCAGCAGCGCCAACATGAACACTGAAGCTTTCTTT,CASSANMNTEAFF
-,TRBJ2-7,TRBD2,TRBV2,TGTGCCAGCATCGGGGGGGCGGAGACCTACGAGCAGTACTTC,CASIGGAETYEQYF
few,TRBJ1-5,-,TRBV4-1,TGCGCCAGCAGCCAAGTCCTGAGGGCGGCGGGCAATCAGCCCCAGCATTTT,CASSQVLRAAGNQPQHF
-,TRBJ2-7,-,TRBV30,TGTGCCTGGAGTGTATACAGAGCCGAGCAGTACTTC,CAWSVYRAEQYF
-,TRBJ1-1,-,TRBV30,TGTGCCTGGAGTGTGTCAGGGTTCACTGAAGCTTTCTTT,CAWSVSGFTEAFF
-,TRBJ2-5,TRBD1,TRBV5-4,TGTGCCAGCAGCTTGTTAGCTGGACAGGGAGAAGAGACCCAGTACTTC,CASSLLAGQGEETQYF
-,TRBJ1-1,TRBD1,TRBV15,TGTGCCACCAGCAGGACAGGGGCCTTTTTCACTGAAGCTTTCTTT,CATSRTGAFFTEAFF
few,TRBJ1-5,TRBD1,TRBV28,TGTGCCAGCAGTTACCCTGACAGGGGTGGTCAGCCCCAGCATTTT,CASSYPDRGGQPQHF
-,TRBJ1-5,-,TRBV4-3,TGCGCCAGCAGCCAAGTTTTGTGGACAGATGAGCCCCAGCATTTT,CASSQVLWTDEPQHF
-,TRBJ1-5,-,TRBV7-9,TGTGCCAGCAGCCGTGTTGATTTGGGGGCAGGTCAGCCCCAGCATTTT,CASSRVDLGAGQPQHF
-,TRBJ2-2,-,TRBV14,TGTGCCAGCAGCCACGTAGAAACCGGGGAGCTGTTTTTT,CASSHVETGELFF
-,TRBJ2-1,TRBD2,TRBV9,TGTGCCAGCAGCGTAGAGAGCGGGGTATCCTACAATGAGCAGTTCTTC,CASSVESGVSYNEQFF
-,TRBJ1-1,-,TRBV11-2,TGTGCCAGCAGCTCCTTGGCTCGGAACACTGAAGCTTTCTTT,CASSSLARNTEAFF
-,TRBJ2-3,TRBD2,TRBV30,TGTGCCTGGAGGAGGGTAGCGGGGGACACAGATACGCAGTATTTT,CAWRRVAGDTDTQYF
-,TRBJ2-2,-,TRBV5-1,TGCGCCAGCAGCTTGAGACAGGGTTGGGAGGCCGGGGAGCTGTTTTTT,CASSLRQGWEAGELFF
-,TRBJ2-5,-,TRBV4-3,TGCGCCAGCAGCCAAGGGGCCCCTACAGGGGGAGGGGAGACCCAGTACTTC,CASSQGAPTGGGETQYF
-,TRBJ1-5,-,TRBV30,TGTGCCTGGAGTGCGCGGGGGTTCGGGAGCAATCAGCCCCAGCATTTT,CAWSARGFGSNQPQHF
once,TRBJ2-7,-,TRBV6-5,TGTGCCAGCGGTAGATATAACAGCTACGAGCAGTACTTC,CASGRYNSYEQYF
-,TRBJ2-7,-,TRBV5-1,TGCGCCAGCTACCCGGGGGGCCAAGCATACGAGCAGTACTTC,CASYPGGQAYEQYF
-,TRBJ2-3,TRBD1,TRBV2,TGTGCCGGGGAGGGACAGGGTGAAGATACGCAGTATTTT,CAGEGQGEDTQYF
-,TRBJ1-2,-,TRBV12-3/TRBV12-4,TGTGCCAGCAGTTTAGGGGCCCTATTATTC,CASSLGALLF
-,TRBJ1-4,-,TRBV10-3,TGTGCCATCCAGGATGTGGGGGGAGGTGAAAAACTGTTTTTT,CAIQDVGGGEKLFF
-,TRBJ1-5,-,TRBV28,TGTGCCAGCAGAGGGGGTTCGGGCAATCAGCCCCAGCATTTT,CASRGGSGNQPQHF
-,TRBJ1-1,-,TRBV7-9,TGTGCCAGCAGCTTACAACTGTCGGGGGCTTTCTTT,CASSLQLSGAFF
-,TRBJ1-1,TRBD1,TRBV25-1,TGTGCCAGCAGAGGACAGGGTGGGGACACTGAAGCTTTCTTT,CASRGQGGDTEAFF
-,TRBJ1-5,-,TRBV19,TGTGCCAGTAGCCAAAACCGGGATCCCAGCAATCAGCCCCAGCATTTT,CASSQNRDPSNQPQHF
-,TRBJ1-1,TRBD1,TRBV6-5,TGTGCCAGCAGTTACTCCCAGGGGGCGGGCACTGAAGCTTTCTTT,CASSYSQGAGTEAFF
-,TRBJ2-3,-,TRBV5-1,TGCGCCAGCAGCTTGGGGTCCCGGGGCACAGATACGCAGTATTTT,CASSLGSRGTDTQYF
-,TRBJ2-7,-,TRBV28,TGTGCCAGCAGCTACGGCAGGGAGCAGTACTTC,CASSYGREQYF
-,TRBJ2-7,TRBD2,TRBV11-3,TGTGCCAGCAGCCCAACTAGCGGGAATACCTACGAGCAGTACTTC,CASSPTSGNTYEQYF